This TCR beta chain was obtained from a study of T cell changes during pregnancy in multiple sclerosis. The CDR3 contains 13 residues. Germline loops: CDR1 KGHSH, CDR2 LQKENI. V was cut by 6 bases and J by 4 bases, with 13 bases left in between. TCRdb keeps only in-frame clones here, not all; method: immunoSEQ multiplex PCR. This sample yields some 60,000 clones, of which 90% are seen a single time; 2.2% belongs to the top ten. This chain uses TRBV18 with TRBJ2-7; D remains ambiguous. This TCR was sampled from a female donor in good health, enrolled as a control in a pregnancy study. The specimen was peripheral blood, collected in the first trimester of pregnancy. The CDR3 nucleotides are TGTGCCAGCTCGCCAGTCTCCCCTTACGAGCAGTACTTC. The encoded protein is CASSPVSPYEQYF.